These T cell receptor beta chains were read from a single sample in a study of shared T cell receptors in the human thymus. The table came from immunoSEQ multiplex PCR; TCRdb's copy has only in-frame clones and leaves some out. The sample includes tens of thousands of clones, 90% to 95% of them seen just once. Sequencing used thymocytes. These receptors all stem from a human donor. Both conserved end residues are part of each CDR3. Clone size is stated in some rows and not others, as once, few, many or a class when expanded.

v_call	j_call	clone_size	cdr3_aa
TRBV7-2	TRBJ1-2	.	CASSLGWREAPVIYGYTF
TRBV9	TRBJ2-1	.	CASSVVGGGWMLTNEQFF
TRBV18	TRBJ1-2	.	CASSPPDPWGSWGYTF
TRBV6-4	TRBJ2-3	.	CASTPHPGQGTDTQYF
TRBV2	TRBJ2-4	.	CASSGPDTTVAKNIQYF
TRBV30	TRBJ2-4	.	CAWSRGGGVAKNIQYF
TRBV7-9	TRBJ2-1	.	CASSSRTSDNNEQFF
TRBV7-9	TRBJ1-2	.	CASSPPHHFRGYTF
TRBV27	TRBJ2-1	.	CASSLSERRGRVQFF
TRBV5-6	TRBJ1-2	.	CASDTKGQDGYTF
TRBV10-3	TRBJ1-1	.	CAISESMSGLANMNTEAFF
TRBV4-3	TRBJ1-3	.	CASSQERSWRDTIYF
TRBV29-1	TRBJ1-2	.	CSVGNPGTHGYTF
TRBV19	TRBJ1-2	.	CASSIGPGQLLVGHGYTF
TRBV6-5	TRBJ2-7	.	CASRCDRAHEQYF
TRBV6-6	TRBJ1-4	once	CASSASRGEKLFF
TRBV27	TRBJ2-1	.	CASSLSIRGGRGSYNEQFF
TRBV4-2	TRBJ2-7	.	CASSRNSLPLYGQYF
TRBV15	TRBJ1-3	once	CATSRDCRRSGNTIYF
TRBV7-2	TRBJ2-1	.	CASSLLERGIYNEQFF
TRBV20-1	TRBJ2-5	.	CSFPYQETQYF
TRBV4-3	TRBJ2-1	.	CASSQVGTSPSYNEQFF
TRBV7-9	TRBJ1-2	.	CASTRGHLYGYTF
TRBV5-5	TRBJ1-1	.	CASSSTGGRITEAFF
TRBV19	TRBJ1-3	.	CASSLFIRAGRNTIYF
TRBV7-9	TRBJ1-6	.	CASSPLGPLGTLHF
TRBV5-1	TRBJ2-1	.	CASSLAPRGGYNEQFF
TRBV6-1	TRBJ2-3	.	CASSEALGGTDTQYF
TRBV5-3	TRBJ1-1	.	CARSLGEDSWNTEAFF
TRBV11-3	TRBJ1-3	.	CASSLSDNHSGNTIYF
TRBV27	TRBJ1-6	.	CASRMDRANSPLHF
TRBV2	TRBJ2-1	once	CASFGRVASGGVYNEQFF
TRBV4-1	TRBJ1-2	.	CASSQGERDRGRHSADNGYTF
TRBV4-3	TRBJ1-4	once	CASSPALQGEKLFF
TRBV4-3	TRBJ2-2	.	CASSQGLGAPTGELFF
TRBV15	TRBJ2-2	.	CATSREDREYTSNTGELFF
TRBV4-2	TRBJ2-7	.	CASSQESRTSGGDCEQYF
TRBV7-2	TRBJ1-2	.	CASSNQGTSGYTF
TRBV21-1	TRBJ2-1	once	CASSKRLVGNNEQFF
TRBV6-1	TRBJ1-3	.	CASSESTGNSGNTIYF
TRBV6-1	TRBJ2-1	.	CASSVPLADPYNEQFF
TRBV7-9	TRBJ2-7	.	CASSLDPASPYEQYF
TRBV5-1	TRBJ2-5	.	CASSLVVGGIQETQYF
TRBV7-4	TRBJ1-1	.	CASSGLRNTEAFF
TRBV29-1	TRBJ1-1	.	CSVDGSPSPNTEAFF
TRBV6-1	TRBJ1-5	.	CASSEVLVGTGNQPQHF
TRBV4-3	TRBJ2-3	.	CASSQEVRSGRGDTQYF
TRBV6-5	TRBJ1-6	.	CASSYSGRDSPLHF
TRBV6-5	TRBJ1-4	.	CASSYPRGEKLFF
TRBV18	TRBJ1-2	.	CASSPIGTGEYGYTF